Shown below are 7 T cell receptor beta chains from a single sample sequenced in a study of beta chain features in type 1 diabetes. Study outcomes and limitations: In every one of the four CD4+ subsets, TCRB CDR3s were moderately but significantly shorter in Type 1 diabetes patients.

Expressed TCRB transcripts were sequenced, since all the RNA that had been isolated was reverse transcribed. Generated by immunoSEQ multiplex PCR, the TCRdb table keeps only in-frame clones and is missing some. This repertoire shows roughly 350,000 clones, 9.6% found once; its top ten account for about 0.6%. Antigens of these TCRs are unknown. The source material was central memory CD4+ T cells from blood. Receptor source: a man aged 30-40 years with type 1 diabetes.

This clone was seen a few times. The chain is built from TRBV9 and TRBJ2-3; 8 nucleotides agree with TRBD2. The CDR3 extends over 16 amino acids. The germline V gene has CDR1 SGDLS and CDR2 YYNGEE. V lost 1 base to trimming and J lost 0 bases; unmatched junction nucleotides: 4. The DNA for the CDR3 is TGTGCCAGCAGCGTATCCGGCGGGAGGAGCACAGATACGCAGTATTTT. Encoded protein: CASSVSGGRSTDTQYF. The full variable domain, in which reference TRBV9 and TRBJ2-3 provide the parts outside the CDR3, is DSGVTQTPKHLITATGQRVTLRCSPRSGDLSVYWYQQSLDQGLQFLIQYYNGEERAKGNILERFSAQQFPDLHSELNLSSLELGDSALYFCASSVSGGRSTDTQYFGPGTRLTVL.

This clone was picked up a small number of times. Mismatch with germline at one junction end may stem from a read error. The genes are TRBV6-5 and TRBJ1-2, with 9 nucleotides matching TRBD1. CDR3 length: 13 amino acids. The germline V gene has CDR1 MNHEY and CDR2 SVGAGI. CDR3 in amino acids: CAISEGQGSGYTF. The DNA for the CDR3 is TGTGCCATCAGTGAGGGACAGGGAAGTGGCTACACCTTC.

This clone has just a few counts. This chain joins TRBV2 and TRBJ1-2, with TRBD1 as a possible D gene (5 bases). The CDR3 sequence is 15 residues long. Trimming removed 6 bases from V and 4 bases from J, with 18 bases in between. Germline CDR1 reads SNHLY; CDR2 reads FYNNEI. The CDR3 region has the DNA TGTGCCAGCAGCCTAAAAGGGCTCGACAGCTATGGCTACACCTTC. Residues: CASSLKGLDSYGYTF.

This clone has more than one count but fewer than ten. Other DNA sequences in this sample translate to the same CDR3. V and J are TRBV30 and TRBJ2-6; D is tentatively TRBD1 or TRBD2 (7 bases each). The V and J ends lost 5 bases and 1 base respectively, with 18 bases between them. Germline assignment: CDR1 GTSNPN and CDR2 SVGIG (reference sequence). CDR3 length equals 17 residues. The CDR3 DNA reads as TGTGCCTGGCGGCGGGGCAGGGGGGGATCTGGGGCCAACGTCCTGACTTTC. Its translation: CAWRRGRGGSGANVLTF.

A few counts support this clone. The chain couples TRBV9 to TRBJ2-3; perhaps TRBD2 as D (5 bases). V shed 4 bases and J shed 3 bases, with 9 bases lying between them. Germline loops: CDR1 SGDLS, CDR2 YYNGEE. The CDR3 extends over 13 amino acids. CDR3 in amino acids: CASSPQRTDTQYF. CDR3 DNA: TGTGCCAGCAGCCCTCAGCGGACAGATACGCAGTATTTT.

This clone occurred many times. CDR3 DNA sequence: TGTGCCAGTCCAGGGGCCACTGAAGCTTTCTTT. The encoded protein is CASPGATEAFF. The genes are TRBV28 and TRBJ1-1; D is possibly TRBD1 (6 bases). The CDR3 covers 11 residues. With 9 bases removed from V and 4 bases from J, the gap between germline ends came to 9 bases. Germline-derived CDR1 and CDR2 are MDHEN and SYDVKM.

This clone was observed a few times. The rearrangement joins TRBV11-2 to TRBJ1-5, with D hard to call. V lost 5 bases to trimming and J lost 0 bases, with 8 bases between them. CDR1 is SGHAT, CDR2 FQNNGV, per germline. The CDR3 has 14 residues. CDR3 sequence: CASSQTNSNQPQHF. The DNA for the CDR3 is TGTGCCAGCAGCCAGACAAATAGCAATCAGCCCCAGCATTTT.